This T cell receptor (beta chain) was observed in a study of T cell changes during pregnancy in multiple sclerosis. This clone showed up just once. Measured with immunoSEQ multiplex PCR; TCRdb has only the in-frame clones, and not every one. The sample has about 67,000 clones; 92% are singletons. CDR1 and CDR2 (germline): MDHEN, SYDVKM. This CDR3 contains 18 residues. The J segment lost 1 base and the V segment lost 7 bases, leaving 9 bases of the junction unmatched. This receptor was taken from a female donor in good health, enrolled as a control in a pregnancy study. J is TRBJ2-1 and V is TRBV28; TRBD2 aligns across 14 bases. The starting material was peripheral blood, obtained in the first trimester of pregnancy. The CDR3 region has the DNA TGTGCCAGCACAACCTTGACTAGCGGGAGGGATTCCTACAATGAGCAGTTCTTC. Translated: CASTTLTSGRDSYNEQFF.